This TCR beta chain originates from a study of T cells expressing NK-cell markers. About the study: Investigators obtained TCR beta repertoires from sorted CD3+CD56+NKG2C+, CD3+CD56+NKG2C- and CD3+CD56-NKG2C+ T cells. HCMV serostatus: seven of eight sequenced donors positive, one negative.

Scientists made TCR beta cDNA using 5'RACE template switching with UMIs. TCRdb re-called the 5' RACE reads and shows each CDR3 protein once, DNA omitted. The table counts around 140,000 distinct CDR3 sequences; approximately 12% lies in the top ten. The TCR sequence derives from a man in his late teens or twenties in good health. The sample consisted of blood T cells: a sorted CD56 or NKG2C T cell subset, CD4+ or CD8+ T cells, or bulk PBMC T cells (not recorded which).

CDR3 loop: CASSDFLAGGPSQFF. The chain couples TRBV2 to TRBJ2-1; absent DNA, TCRdb's TRBD2 call cannot be checked. The germline V gene has CDR1 SNHLY and CDR2 FYNNEI. The CDR3 spans 15 residues.